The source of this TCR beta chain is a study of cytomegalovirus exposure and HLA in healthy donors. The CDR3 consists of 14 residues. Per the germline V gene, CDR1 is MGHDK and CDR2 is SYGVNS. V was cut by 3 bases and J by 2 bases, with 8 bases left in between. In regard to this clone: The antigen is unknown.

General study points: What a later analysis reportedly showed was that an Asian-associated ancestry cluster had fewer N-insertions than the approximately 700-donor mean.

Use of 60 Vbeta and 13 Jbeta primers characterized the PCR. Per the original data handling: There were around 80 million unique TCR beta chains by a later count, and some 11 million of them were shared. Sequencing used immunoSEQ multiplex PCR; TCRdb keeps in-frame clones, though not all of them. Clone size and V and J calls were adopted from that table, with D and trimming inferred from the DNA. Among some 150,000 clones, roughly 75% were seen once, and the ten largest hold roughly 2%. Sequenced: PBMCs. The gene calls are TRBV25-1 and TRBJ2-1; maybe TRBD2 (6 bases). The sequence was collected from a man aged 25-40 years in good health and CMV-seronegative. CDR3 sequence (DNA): TGTGCCAGCAGTGAGCGGGGCCCCTACAATGAGCAGTTCTTC. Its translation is CASSERGPYNEQFF.